The 10 T cell receptor beta chains given below trace back to one sample, sequenced in a study of blood T cell repertoires in COVID-19. The method was immunoSEQ multiplex PCR; TCRdb's version includes in-frame clones alone and lacks a portion of them. The data show 100,000 to 120,000 clones, about 86% seen once. Sample: peripheral blood. Source of these receptors: a man older than 75 with acute or convalescent COVID-19.

The chain employs TRBV28 and TRBJ2-2; D is perhaps TRBD2 (5 bases). The CDR3 is 13 amino acids. V was clipped by 4 bases and J by 8 bases, with 11 bases between them. Germline V gives CDR1 MDHEN, CDR2 SYDVKM. The CDR3 nucleotides are TGTGCCAGCAGTTCGACTTGGAGGGGGGAGCTGTTTTTT. It is translated as CASSSTWRGELFF.

The count of this clone is one. This chain joins TRBV19 and TRBJ2-3; 8 bases are a match to TRBD1. The V gene end was trimmed by 7 bases and the J gene end by 4 bases; junction bases not matched to a gene: 13. CDR1 and CDR2 (germline): LNHDA, SQIVND (reference sequence). CDR3 length: 16 amino acids. CDR3: CASTPRQGRRSDTQYF. CDR3 sequence (DNA): TGTGCCAGTACCCCTAGACAGGGGAGGAGGTCAGATACGCAGTATTTT.

The CDR3 region is CASTKGAKNIQYF. For the CDR3, the DNA is TGTGCCAGCACCAAGGGGGCCAAAAACATTCAGTACTTC. The chain recombines TRBV28 with TRBJ2-4; maybe TRBD1 (5 bases). Germline values: CDR1 MDHEN, CDR2 SYDVKM. Between the trimmed V and J ends, which lost 7 bases and 1 base, there was a span of 8 bases. This CDR3 spans 13 amino acids. The full variable domain, with the rest looked up from reference TRBV28 and TRBJ2-4, is DVKVTQSSRYLVKRTGEKVFLECVQDMDHENMFWYRQDPGLGLRLIYFSYDVKMKEKGDIPEGYSVSREKKERFSLILESASTNQTSMYLCASTKGAKNIQYFGAGTRLSVL.

The chain links TRBV4-1 to TRBJ2-6; a weak D match, TRBD1 (7 bases). V lost 3 bases and J lost 3, with 15 bases in between. There are 17 residues in the CDR3. CDR1 is MGHRA and CDR2 is YSYEKL in the germline V gene. CDR3 nucleotide sequence: TGCGCCAGCAGCCATGCGCAGGGGGGATTTGGGGCCAACGTCCTGACTTTC. It translates to CASSHAQGGFGANVLTF.

The V gene is TRBV19, the J gene TRBJ2-3; perhaps TRBD2 as D (5 bases). V was shortened by 9 bases and J by 6 bases, with 16 bases between the two germline ends. The CDR3 is 13 residues long. The germline gives CDR1 LNHDA, CDR2 SQIVND (reference sequence). In DNA form, the CDR3 reads TGTGCCAGCCGCAGGCCTGGGGAGGATACGCAGTATTTT. It specifies CASRRPGEDTQYF.

This clone was recorded once. The chain is built from TRBV5-1 and TRBJ2-2; 14 bases fit TRBD2. The CDR3 has 20 amino acids. The V gene end was trimmed by 1 base and the J gene end by 7 bases; junction bases not matched to a gene: 15. CDR1 is SGHRS and CDR2 is YFSETQ in the germline V gene. The CDR3 region has the DNA TGCGCCAGCAGCTTGCTTGAGCCCCCCGGGACTAGCGGGAGAATCGGGGAGCTGTTTTTT. Translating gives CASSLLEPPGTSGRIGELFF.

This chain connects TRBV5-1 to TRBJ1-2; D ambiguous. V was cut by 4 bases and J by 4 bases, with 17 bases left in between. In germline, CDR1 is SGHRS, CDR2 YFSETQ. The CDR3 covers 15 residues. This CDR3 is CASSPLTEQVYGYTF. The CDR3 DNA sequence: TGCGCCAGCAGCCCTTTAACAGAACAAGTCTATGGCTACACCTTC.

The rearrangement uses TRBV2 and TRBJ1-2; D unclear. The V and J ends lost 2 bases and 3 bases respectively, with 10 bases between them. The CDR3 has 14 residues. CDR1 is SNHLY and CDR2 is FYNNEI in the germline V gene. The CDR3 protein is CASSEQLGYYGYTF. Here the CDR3 DNA reads TGTGCCAGCAGTGAACAGCTCGGGTACTATGGCTACACCTTC.

The rearrangement links TRBV7-9 to TRBJ1-2; a weak D match, TRBD1 (5 bases). This CDR3 is built from 15 residues. Germline CDR1 SEHNR, CDR2 FQNEAQ (reference sequence). The V gene lost 7 bases and the J gene lost 2 bases, with 17 bases spanning the gap. The CDR3 DNA reads as TGTGCCAGCAATCCGAACGCGGCAGGGAACTATGGCTACACCTTC. Amino acids: CASNPNAAGNYGYTF.

The rearrangement links TRBV7-9 to TRBJ1-3, with 9 bases fitting TRBD1. Germline lookup yields CDR1 SEHNR and CDR2 FQNEAQ (reference sequence). Trimming took 5 bases from V and 3 from J; bases not matched to a gene: 5. CDR3 length equals 15 residues. The CDR3 sequence: CASSPSGQGGNTIYF. CDR3 nucleotides: TGTGCCAGCAGCCCATCGGGACAGGGTGGAAACACCATATATTTT.